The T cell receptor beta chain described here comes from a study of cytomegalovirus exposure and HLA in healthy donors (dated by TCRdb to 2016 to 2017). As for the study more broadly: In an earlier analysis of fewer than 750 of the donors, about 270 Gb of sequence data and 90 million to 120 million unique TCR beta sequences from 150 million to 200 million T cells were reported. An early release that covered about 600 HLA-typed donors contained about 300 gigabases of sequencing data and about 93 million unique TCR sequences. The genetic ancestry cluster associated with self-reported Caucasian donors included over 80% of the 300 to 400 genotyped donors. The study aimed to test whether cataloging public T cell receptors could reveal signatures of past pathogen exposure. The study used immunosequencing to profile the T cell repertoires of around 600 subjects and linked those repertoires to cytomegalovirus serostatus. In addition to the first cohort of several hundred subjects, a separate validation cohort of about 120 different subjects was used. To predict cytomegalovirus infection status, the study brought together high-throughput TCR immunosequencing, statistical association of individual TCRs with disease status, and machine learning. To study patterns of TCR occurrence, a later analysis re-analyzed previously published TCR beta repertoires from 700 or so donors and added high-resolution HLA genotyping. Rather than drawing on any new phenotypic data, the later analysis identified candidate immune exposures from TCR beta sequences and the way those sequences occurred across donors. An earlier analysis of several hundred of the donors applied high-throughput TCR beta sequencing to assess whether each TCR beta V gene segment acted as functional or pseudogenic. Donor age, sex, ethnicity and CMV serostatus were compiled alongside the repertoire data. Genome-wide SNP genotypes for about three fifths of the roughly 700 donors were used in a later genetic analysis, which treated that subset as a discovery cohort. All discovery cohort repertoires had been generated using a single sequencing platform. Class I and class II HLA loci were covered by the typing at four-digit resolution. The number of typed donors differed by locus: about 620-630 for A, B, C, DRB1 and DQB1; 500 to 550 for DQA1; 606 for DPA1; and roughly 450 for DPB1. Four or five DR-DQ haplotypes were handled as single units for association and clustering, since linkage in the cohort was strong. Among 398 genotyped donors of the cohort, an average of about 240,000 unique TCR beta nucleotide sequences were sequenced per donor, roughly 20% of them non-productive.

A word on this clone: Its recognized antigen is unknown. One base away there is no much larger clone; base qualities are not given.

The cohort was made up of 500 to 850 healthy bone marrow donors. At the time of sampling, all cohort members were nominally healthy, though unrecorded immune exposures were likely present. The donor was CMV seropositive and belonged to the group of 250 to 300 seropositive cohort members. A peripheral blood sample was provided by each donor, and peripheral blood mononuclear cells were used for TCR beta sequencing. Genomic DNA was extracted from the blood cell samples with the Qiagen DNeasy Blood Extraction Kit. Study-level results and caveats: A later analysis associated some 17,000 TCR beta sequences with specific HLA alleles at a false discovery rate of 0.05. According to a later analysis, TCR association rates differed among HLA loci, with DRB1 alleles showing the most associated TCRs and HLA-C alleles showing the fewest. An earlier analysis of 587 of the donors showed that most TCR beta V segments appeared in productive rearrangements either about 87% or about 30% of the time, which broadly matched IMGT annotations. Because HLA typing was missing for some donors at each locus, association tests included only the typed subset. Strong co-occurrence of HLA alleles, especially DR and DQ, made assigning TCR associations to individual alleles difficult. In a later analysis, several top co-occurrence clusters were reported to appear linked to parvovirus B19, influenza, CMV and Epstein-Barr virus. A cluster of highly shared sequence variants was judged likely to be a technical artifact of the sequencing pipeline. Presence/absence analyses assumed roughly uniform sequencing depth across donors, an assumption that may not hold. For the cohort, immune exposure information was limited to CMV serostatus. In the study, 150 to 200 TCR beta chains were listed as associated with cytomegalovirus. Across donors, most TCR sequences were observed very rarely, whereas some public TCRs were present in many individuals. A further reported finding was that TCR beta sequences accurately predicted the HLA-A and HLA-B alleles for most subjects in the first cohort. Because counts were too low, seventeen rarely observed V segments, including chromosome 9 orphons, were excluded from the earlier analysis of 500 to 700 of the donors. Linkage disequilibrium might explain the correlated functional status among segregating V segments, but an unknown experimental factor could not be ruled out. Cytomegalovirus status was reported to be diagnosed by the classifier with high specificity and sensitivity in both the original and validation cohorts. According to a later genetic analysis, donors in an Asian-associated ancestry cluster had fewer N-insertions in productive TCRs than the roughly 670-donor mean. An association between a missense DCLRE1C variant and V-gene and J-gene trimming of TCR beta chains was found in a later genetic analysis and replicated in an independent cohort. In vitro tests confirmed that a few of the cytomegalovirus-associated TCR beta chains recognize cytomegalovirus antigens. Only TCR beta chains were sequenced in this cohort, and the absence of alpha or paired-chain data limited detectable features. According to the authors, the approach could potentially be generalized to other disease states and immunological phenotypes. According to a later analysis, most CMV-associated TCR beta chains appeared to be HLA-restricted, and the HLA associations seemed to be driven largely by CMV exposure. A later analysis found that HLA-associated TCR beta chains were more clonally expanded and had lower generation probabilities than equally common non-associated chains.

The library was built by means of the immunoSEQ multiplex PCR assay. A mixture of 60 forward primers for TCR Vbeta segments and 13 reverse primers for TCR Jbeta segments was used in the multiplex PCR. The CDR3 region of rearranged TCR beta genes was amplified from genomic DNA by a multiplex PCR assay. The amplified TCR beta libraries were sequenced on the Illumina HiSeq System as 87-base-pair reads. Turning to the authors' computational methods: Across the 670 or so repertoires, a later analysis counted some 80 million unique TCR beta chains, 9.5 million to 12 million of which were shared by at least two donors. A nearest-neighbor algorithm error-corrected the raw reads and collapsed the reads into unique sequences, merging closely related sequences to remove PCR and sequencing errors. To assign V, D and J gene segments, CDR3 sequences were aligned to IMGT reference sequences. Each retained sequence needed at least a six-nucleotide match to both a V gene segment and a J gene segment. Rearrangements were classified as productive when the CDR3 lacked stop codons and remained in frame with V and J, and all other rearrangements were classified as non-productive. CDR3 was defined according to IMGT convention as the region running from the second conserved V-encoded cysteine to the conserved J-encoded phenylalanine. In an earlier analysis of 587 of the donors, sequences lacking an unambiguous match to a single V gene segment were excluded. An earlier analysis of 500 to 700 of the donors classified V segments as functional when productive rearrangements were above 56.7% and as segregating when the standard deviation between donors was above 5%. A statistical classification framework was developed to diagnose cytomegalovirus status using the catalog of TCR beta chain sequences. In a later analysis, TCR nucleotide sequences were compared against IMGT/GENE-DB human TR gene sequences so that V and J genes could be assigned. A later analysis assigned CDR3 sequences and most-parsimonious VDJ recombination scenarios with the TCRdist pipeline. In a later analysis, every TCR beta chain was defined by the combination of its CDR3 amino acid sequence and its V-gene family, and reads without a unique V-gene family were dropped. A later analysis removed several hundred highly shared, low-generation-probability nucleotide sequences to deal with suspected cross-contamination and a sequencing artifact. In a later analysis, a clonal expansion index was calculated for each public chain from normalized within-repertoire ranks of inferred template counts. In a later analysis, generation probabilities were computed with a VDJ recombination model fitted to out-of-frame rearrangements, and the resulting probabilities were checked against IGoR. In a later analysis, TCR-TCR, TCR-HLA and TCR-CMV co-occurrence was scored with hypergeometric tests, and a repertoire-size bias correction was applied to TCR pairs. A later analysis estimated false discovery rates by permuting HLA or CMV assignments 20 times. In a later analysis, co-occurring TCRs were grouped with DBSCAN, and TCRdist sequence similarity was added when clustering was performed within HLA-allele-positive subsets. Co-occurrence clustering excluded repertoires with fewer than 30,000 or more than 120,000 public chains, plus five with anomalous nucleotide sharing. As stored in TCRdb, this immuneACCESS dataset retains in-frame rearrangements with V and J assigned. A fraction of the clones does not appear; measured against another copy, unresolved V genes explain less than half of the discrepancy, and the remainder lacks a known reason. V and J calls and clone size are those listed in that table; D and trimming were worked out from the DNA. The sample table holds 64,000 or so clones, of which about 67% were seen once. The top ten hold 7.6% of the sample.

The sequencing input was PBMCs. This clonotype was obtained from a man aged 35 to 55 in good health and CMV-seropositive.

CDR3 reads: CASSFRGTLQETQYF. The sequenced DNA: TGTGCCAGCAGCTTTAGGGGGACCCTCCAAGAGACCCAGTACTTC. In this chain, TRBV9 is recombined with TRBJ2-5; TRBD1 is possibly the D segment (6 matching bases). CDR1 SGDLS and CDR2 YYNGEE were looked up in the germline V gene. V loses 4 bases, J loses 1 base, and the germline ends lie 14 bases apart. The CDR3 covers 15 residues, taking in both the cysteine and the phenylalanine. Only CDR3 DNA is held: 45 bases, read in frame from base 1.